This T cell receptor (beta chain) was retrieved from a study of cytomegalovirus exposure and HLA in healthy donors. As concerns this clone: No antigen is known for it.

Germline lookup yields CDR1 SGHVS and CDR2 FNYEAQ. The CDR3 spans 12 residues. The V end lost 0 bases, the J end lost 7 bases, and 4 bases lay between the germline ends. Overall study results and limits: Most TCRs appeared rarely, but some public TCRs recurred in many donors.

The primer mix had 60 Vbeta and 13 Jbeta primers. Method: immunoSEQ multiplex PCR; TCRdb's copy keeps in-frame clones and lacks some. The sample yields 120,000 or so clones, more than 65% seen once. The chain employs TRBV7-6 and TRBJ2-1, with no clear D. The TCR comes from a man younger than 35 in good health and CMV-seronegative. Specimen: PBMCs. The CDR3 DNA is TGTGCCAGCAGCTTAGCGCGGAATGAGCAGTTCTTC. Protein product: CASSLARNEQFF.